The sequence of this TCR beta chain was determined in a study of control samples from healthy donors and cancer patients. TCRdb's copy holds only in-frame clones and misses some; the assay was immunoSEQ multiplex PCR. The sample has about 150,000 clones, over 85% seen once. The CDR3 length is 14 residues. The J segment lost 1 base and the V segment lost 5 bases, leaving 1 base of the junction unmatched. CDR1 SEHNR and CDR2 FQNEAQ come from the germline V gene (reference sequence). This clone was counted a single time. The TCR sequence derives from a middle-aged man in good health. The V gene is TRBV7-9, the J gene TRBJ1-3; 8 bases fit TRBD1. The sequenced sample was blood. CDR3 sequence (DNA): TGTGCCAGCAGCGACAGGGGTTCTGGAAACACCATATATTTT. Its protein product is CASSDRGSGNTIYF.